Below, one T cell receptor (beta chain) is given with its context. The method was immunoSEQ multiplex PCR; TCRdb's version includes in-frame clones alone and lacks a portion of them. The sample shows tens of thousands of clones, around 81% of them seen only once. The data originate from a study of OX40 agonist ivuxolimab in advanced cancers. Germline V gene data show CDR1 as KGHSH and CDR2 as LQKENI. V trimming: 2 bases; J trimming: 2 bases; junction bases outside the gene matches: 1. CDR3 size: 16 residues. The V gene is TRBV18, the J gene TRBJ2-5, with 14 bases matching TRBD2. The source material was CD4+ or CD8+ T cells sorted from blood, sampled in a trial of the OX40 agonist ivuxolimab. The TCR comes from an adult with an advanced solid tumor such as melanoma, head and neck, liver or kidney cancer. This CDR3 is CASSPGTSGGQETQYF. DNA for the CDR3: TGTGCCAGCTCACCAGGGACTAGCGGGGGACAAGAGACCCAGTACTTC. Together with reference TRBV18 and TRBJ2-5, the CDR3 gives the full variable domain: NAGVMQNPRHLVRRRGQEARLRCSPMKGHSHVYWYRQLPEEGLKFMVYLQKENIIDESGMPKERFSAEFPKEGPSILRIQQVVRGDSAAYFCASSPGTSGGQETQYFGPGTRLLVL.